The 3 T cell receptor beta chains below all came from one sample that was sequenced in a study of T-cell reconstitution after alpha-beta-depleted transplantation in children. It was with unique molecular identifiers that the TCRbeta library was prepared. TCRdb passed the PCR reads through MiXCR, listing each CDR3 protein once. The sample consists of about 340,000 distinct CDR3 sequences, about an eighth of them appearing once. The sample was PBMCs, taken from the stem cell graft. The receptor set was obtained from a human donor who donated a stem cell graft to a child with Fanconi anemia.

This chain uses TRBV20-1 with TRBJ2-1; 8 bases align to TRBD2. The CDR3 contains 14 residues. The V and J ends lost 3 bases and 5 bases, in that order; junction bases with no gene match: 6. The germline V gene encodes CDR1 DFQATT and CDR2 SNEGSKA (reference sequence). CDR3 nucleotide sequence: TGCAGTGCTAGCTTCGGCGGGGGGAACAATGAGCAGTTCTTC. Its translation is CSASFGGGNNEQFF.

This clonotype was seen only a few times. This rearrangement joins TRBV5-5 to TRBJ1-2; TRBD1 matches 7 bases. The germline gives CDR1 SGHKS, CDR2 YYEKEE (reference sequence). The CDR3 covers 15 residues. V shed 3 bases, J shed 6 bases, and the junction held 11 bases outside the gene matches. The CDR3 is CASSSQGLREDGYTF. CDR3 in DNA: TGTGCCAGCAGCTCACAGGGGCTTCGGGAAGATGGCTACACCTTC.

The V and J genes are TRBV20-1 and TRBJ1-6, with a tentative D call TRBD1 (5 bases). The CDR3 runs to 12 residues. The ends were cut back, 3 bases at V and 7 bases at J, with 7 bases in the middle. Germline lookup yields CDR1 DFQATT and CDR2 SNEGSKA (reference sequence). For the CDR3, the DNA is TGCAGTGCTAGGGACAAGAATTCACCCCTCCACTTT. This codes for CSARDKNSPLHF.